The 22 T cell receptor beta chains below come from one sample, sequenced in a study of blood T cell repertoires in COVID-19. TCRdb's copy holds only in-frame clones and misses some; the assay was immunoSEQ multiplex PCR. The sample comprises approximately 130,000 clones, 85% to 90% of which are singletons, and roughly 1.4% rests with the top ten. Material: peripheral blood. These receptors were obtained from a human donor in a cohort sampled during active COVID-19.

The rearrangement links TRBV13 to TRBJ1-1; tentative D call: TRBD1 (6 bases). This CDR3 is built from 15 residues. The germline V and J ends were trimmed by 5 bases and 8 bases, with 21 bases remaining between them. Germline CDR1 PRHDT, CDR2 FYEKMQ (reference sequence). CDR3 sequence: CASSQRRGGETEAFF. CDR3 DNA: TGTGCCAGCAGCCAACGGAGGGGGGGGGAAACGGAAGCTTTCTTT.

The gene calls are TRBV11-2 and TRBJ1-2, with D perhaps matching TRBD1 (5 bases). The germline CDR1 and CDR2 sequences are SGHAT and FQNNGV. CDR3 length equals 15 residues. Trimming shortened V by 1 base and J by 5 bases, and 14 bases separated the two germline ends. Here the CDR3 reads CASSLGTSAVYGYTF. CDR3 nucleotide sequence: TGTGCCAGCAGCTTAGGGACATCGGCGGTTTATGGCTACACCTTC.

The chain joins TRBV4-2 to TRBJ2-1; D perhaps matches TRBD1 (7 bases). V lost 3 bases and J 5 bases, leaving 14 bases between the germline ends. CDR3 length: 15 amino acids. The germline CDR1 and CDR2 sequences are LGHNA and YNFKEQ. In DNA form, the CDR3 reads TGTGCCAGCAGCCAGGAAGGCGGGACAGACAATGAGCAGTTCTTC. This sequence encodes CASSQEGGTDNEQFF.

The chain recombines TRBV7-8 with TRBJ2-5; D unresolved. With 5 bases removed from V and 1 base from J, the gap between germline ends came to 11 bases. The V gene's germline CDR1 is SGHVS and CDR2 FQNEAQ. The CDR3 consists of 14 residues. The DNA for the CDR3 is TGTGCCAGCAGCCCTCCGGTTCCCCAAGAGACCCAGTACTTC. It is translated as CASSPPVPQETQYF. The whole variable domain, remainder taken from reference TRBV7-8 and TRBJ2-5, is GAGVSQSPRYKVAKRGQDVALRCDPISGHVSLFWYQQALGQGPEFLTYFQNEAQLDKSGLPSDRFFAERPEGSVSTLKIQRTQQEDSAVYLCASSPPVPQETQYFGPGTRLLVL.

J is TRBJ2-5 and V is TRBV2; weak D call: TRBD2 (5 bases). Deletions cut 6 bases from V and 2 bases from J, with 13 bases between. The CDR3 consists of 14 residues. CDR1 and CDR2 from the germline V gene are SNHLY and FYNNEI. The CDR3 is CASRFTSSQETQYF. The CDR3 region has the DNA TGTGCCAGCAGATTTACTAGTTCGCAAGAGACCCAGTACTTC.

The CDR3 nucleotides are TGTGCCAGCACGGGGGGGACAGGCCAAGAGACCCAGTACTTC. Translation: CASTGGTGQETQYF. The rearrangement uses TRBV7-9 and TRBJ2-5, with D perhaps assigned TRBD1 or TRBD2 (8 bases each). The V end lost 7 bases, the J end lost 1 base, and 13 bases lay between the germline ends. This CDR3 is built from 14 residues. Germline V gene lookup returns CDR1 SEHNR and CDR2 FQNEAQ (reference sequence).

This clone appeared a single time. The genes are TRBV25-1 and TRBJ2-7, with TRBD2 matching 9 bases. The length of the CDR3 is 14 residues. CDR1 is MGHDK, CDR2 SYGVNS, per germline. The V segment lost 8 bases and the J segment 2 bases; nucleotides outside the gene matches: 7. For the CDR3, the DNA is TGTGCCAGCCTGCGTGTAGCGGGAGCCTACGAGCAGTACTTC. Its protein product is CASLRVAGAYEQYF.

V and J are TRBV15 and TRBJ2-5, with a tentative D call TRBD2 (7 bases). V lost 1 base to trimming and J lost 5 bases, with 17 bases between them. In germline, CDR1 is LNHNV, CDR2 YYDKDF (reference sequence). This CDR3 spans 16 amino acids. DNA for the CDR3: TGTGCCACCAGCAGAGGGGATAGGGGGGGGCACGAGACCCAGTACTTC. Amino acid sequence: CATSRGDRGGHETQYF. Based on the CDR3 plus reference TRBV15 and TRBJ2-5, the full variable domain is DAMVIQNPRYQVTQFGKPVTLSCSQTLNHNVMYWYQQKSSQAPKLLFHYYDKDFNNEADTPDNFQSRRPNTSFCFLDIRSPGLGDTAMYLCATSRGDRGGHETQYFGPGTRLLVL.

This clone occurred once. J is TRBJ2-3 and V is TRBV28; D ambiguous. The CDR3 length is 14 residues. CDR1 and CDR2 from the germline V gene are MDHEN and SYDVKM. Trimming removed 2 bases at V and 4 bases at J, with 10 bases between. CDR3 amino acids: CASSLTVSADTQYF. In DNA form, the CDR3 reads TGTGCCAGCAGTTTAACAGTCTCGGCAGATACGCAGTATTTT.

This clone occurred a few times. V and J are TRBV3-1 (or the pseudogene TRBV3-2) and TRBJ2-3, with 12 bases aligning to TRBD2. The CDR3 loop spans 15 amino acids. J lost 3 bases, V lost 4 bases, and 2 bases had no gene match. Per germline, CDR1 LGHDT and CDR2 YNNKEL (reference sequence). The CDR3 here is CASSRTSGVTDTQYF. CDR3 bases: TGTGCCAGCAGCCGGACTAGCGGGGTTACAGATACGCAGTATTTT.

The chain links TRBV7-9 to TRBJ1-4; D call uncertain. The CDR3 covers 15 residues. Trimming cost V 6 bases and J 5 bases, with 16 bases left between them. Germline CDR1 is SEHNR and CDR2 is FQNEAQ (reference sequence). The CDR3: CASSPPPRRNEKLFF. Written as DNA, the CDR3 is TGTGCCAGCAGTCCTCCGCCGAGGCGAAATGAAAAACTGTTTTTT.

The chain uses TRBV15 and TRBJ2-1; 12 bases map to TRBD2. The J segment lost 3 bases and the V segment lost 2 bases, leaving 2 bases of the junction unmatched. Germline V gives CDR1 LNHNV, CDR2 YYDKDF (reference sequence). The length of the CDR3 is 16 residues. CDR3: CATSRRLAGDYNEQFF. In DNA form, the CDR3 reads TGTGCCACCAGCAGAAGACTAGCGGGAGACTACAATGAGCAGTTCTTC. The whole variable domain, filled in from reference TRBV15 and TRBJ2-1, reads DAMVIQNPRYQVTQFGKPVTLSCSQTLNHNVMYWYQQKSSQAPKLLFHYYDKDFNNEADTPDNFQSRRPNTSFCFLDIRSPGLGDTAMYLCATSRRLAGDYNEQFFGPGTRLTVL.

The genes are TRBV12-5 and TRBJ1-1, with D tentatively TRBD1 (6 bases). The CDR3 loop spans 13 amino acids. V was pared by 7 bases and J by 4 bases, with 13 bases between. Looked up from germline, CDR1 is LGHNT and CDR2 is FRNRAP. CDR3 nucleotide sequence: TGTGCTAGTGCCCCGGGGGGCGGCACTGAAGCTTTCTTT. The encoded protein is CASAPGGGTEAFF.

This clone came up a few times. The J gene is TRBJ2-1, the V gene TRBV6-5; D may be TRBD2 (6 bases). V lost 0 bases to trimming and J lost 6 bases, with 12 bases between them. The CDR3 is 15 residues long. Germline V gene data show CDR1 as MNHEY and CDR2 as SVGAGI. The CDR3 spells CASSYSSGEPNEQFF. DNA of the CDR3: TGTGCCAGCAGTTACTCATCGGGAGAACCCAATGAGCAGTTCTTC.

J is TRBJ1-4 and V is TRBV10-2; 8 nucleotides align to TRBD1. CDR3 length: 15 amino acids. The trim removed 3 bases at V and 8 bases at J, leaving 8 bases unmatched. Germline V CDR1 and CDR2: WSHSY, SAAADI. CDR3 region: CASSDRTGREEKLFF. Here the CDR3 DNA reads TGCGCCAGCAGTGACCGGACAGGGAGGGAGGAAAAACTGTTTTTT.

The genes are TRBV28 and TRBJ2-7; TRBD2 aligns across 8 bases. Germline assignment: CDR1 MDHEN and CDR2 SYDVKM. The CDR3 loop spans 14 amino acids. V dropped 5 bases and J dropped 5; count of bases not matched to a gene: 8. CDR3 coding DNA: TGTGCCAGCAGTATTAGCGGGACTTACCACGAGCAGTACTTC. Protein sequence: CASSISGTYHEQYF.

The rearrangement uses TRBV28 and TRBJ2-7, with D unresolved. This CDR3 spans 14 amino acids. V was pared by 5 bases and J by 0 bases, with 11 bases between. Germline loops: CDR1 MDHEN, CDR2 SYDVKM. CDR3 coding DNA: TGTGCCAGCAGTATGGTAGTTAGCTCCTACGAGCAGTACTTC. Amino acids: CASSMVVSSYEQYF.

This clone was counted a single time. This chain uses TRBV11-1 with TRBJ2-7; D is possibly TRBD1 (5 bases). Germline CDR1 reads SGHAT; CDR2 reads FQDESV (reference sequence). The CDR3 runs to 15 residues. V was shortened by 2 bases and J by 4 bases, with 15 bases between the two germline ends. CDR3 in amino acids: CASSLSGKGLYEQYF. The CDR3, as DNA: TGTGCCAGCAGCTTAAGTGGCAAGGGGCTTTACGAGCAGTACTTC.

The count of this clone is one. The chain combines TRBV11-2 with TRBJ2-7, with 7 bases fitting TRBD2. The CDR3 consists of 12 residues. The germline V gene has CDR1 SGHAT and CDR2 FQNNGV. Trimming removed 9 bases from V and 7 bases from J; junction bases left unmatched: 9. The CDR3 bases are TGTGCCAGTAGGGACTACCAGGGAGAGCAGTACTTC. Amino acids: CASRDYQGEQYF.

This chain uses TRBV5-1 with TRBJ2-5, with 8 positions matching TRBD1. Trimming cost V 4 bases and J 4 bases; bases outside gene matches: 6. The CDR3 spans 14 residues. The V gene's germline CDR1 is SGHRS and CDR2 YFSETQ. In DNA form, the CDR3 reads TGCGCCAGCAGCGAGGCAACAGGGGGAGAGACCCAGTACTTC. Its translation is CASSEATGGETQYF.

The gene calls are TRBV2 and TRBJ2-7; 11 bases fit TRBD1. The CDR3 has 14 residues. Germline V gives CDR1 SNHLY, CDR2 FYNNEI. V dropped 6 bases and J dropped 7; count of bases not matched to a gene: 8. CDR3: CASSWTGGISEQYF. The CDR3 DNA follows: TGTGCCAGCAGCTGGACAGGGGGCATCTCTGAGCAGTACTTC.

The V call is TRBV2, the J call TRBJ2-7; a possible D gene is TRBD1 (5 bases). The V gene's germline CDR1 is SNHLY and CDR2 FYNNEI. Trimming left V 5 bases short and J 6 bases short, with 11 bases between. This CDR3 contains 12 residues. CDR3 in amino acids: CASSPLGPEQYF. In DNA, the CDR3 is TGTGCCAGCAGTCCCCTGGGGCCCGAGCAGTACTTC.